A single T cell receptor (beta chain) is shown here with its context. The same CDR3 can be traced to other DNA sequences in this sample. There are 12 residues in the CDR3. The V and J ends lost 2 bases and 8 bases respectively, with 9 bases between them. Germline CDR1 and CDR2: MNHEY and SVGAGI. The data stem from a study of cytomegalovirus exposure and HLA in healthy donors. This table comes from immunoSEQ multiplex PCR, and its TCRdb copy is limited to in-frame clones, with some not included. The top ten hold 3% to 4% of the sample, which has 100,000 to 150,000 clones, roughly 86% seen once. The validation cohort, a group of 100 to 150 subjects, included the donors and was separate from the roughly 620-subject first cohort.

This chain uses TRBV6-5 with TRBJ1-2, with D possibly being TRBD1 (5 bases). The sequence derives from a man aged 25 to 40 in good health and CMV-seronegative. The sequencing input was PBMCs. CDR3 bases: TGTGCCAGCAGTTACAGGGGTTTAGGCTACACCTTC. Protein product: CASSYRGLGYTF.